The present entry profiles one T cell receptor (beta chain) with its context. Its antigen is currently unknown. These data belong to a study of cytomegalovirus exposure and HLA in healthy donors. At the level of the study: HLA-typed donors were the source of around 80 million unique TCRs, which an early data release held.

Study-wide results and caveats: Analysis was performed later, and it showed HLA-associated TCR beta chains to be more clonally expanded than equally common others. Among TCR beta chains, those listed as cytomegalovirus-associated numbered fewer than 200.

V lost 4 bases to trimming and J lost 5 bases; unmatched junction nucleotides: 4. This CDR3 has 14 residues. The germline V gene encodes CDR1 SEHNR and CDR2 FQNEAQ (reference sequence). Primers for the PCR totalled 60 Vbeta and 13 Jbeta. Produced via immunoSEQ multiplex PCR; TCRdb's table is partial and in-frame only. The sample has roughly 80,000 clones, and its top ten clones hold more than 5.5%. Sequencing input: PBMCs. This sequence joins TRBV7-9 and TRBJ2-7; TRBD1 agrees at 11 bases. This clonotype was sampled from a girl aged 10-17 years in good health and CMV-seropositive. The CDR3: CASSSGQGVHEQYF. The CDR3 DNA reads TGTGCCAGCAGCTCGGGACAGGGGGTCCACGAGCAGTACTTC.